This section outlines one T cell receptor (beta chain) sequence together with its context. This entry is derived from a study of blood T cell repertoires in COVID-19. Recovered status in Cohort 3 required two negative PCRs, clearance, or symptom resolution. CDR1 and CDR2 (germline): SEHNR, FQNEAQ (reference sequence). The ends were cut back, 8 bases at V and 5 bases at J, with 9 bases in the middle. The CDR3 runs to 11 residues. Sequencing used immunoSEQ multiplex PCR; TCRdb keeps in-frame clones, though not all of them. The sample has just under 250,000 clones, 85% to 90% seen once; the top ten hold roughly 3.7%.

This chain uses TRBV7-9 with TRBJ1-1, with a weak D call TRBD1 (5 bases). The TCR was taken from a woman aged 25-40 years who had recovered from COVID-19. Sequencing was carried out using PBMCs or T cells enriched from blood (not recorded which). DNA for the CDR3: TGTGCCAGCCAGGGCGATACTGAAGCTTTCTTT. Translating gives CASQGDTEAFF.